These 18 T cell receptor beta chains were all obtained from the same sample, sequenced in a study of blood T cell repertoires in COVID-19. Produced via immunoSEQ multiplex PCR; TCRdb's table is partial and in-frame only. The table includes more than 100,000 clones, approximately 87% detected once. The sequencing input was peripheral blood. Receptors were obtained from a human donor in a cohort sampled during active or convalescent COVID-19.

The chain recombines TRBV27 with TRBJ2-2, with a possible D match to TRBD1 (6 bases). CDR3 length equals 14 residues. CDR1 is MNHEY, CDR2 SMNVEV, per germline (reference sequence). The V gene lost 3 bases and the J gene lost 3 bases, with 8 bases spanning the gap. CDR3 sequence: CASSLAGDTGELFF. The DNA for the CDR3 is TGTGCCAGCAGTTTGGCAGGGGACACCGGGGAGCTGTTTTTT.

CDR3 sequence: CASTWTGGYGYTF. The CDR3 region has the DNA TGTGCCAGCACATGGACAGGGGGGTATGGCTACACCTTC. J is TRBJ1-2 and V is TRBV19, with 10 bases fitting TRBD1. Trimming cost V 9 bases and J 5 bases; bases outside gene matches: 6. The CDR3 consists of 13 residues. Germline V lookup: CDR1 LNHDA, CDR2 SQIVND (reference sequence).

The V call is TRBV27, the J call TRBJ1-2; TRBD1 matches 7 bases. V lost 5 bases, J lost 4 bases, and 1 base stayed unmatched. Germline V gives CDR1 MNHEY, CDR2 SMNVEV (reference sequence). The CDR3 runs to 12 residues. In DNA, the CDR3 is TGTGCCAGCAGTCCAGGGGGCTATGGCTACACCTTC. It is translated as CASSPGGYGYTF.

The gene calls are TRBV18 and TRBJ1-2, with 8 nucleotides matching TRBD1. Losses at the gene ends were 4 bases for V and 6 bases for J; bases not matched to a gene: 10. The CDR3 sequence is 15 residues long. Germline CDR1 and CDR2: KGHSH and LQKENI. CDR3 sequence (DNA): TGTGCCAGCTCACAGGGGACAGGTGGGGAGAATGGCTACACCTTC. This gives the protein CASSQGTGGENGYTF.

V is TRBV12-2 and J is TRBJ2-3; the DNA was not used to check the table's D call, TRBD1. TRBV12-2 is noted as a pseudogene. CDR3 length: 16 amino acids. The CDR3 protein is CASRLGALPNTDTQYF. The CDR3 nucleotides are TGTGCAAGTCGCTTAGGGGCCCTTCCCAACACAGATACGCAGTATTTT.

The sample holds one count of this clone. This chain joins TRBV5-1 and TRBJ2-7; TRBD1 agrees at 9 bases. With 5 bases clipped from V and 5 bases from J, the junction kept 11 bases outside the gene matches. The CDR3 spans 15 residues. CDR1 is SGHRS and CDR2 is YFSETQ in the germline V gene. CDR3 residues: CASRTSGTGRNEQYF. The DNA of the CDR3 is TGCGCCAGCAGAACTTCCGGGACAGGGCGCAACGAGCAGTACTTC.

This chain joins TRBV14 and TRBJ2-7, with TRBD1 matching over 7 bases. This CDR3 spans 14 amino acids. Losses at the gene ends were 4 bases for V and 2 bases for J; bases not matched to a gene: 5. CDR1 is SGHDN and CDR2 is FVKESK in the germline V gene. The CDR3 here is CASSPLTGAYEQYF. The CDR3 bases are TGTGCCAGCAGCCCGTTAACAGGGGCCTACGAGCAGTACTTC.

V and J are TRBV11-3 and TRBJ1-1; weak D call: TRBD1 (6 bases). V lost 0 bases to trimming and J lost 7 bases, with 27 bases between them. CDR1 is SGHNT and CDR2 is YENEEA in the germline V gene. CDR3 length: 19 amino acids. CDR3 sequence reads: CASSLDPTSQTGANREAFF. The CDR3 nucleotides are TGTGCCAGCAGCTTAGACCCTACCAGCCAGACAGGTGCCAATCGTGAAGCTTTCTTT.

V is TRBV18 and J is TRBJ1-4, with D uncertain. The germline CDR1 and CDR2 sequences are KGHSH and LQKENI. The CDR3 is made up of 13 amino acids. V dropped 4 bases and J dropped 5 bases, with 8 bases sitting between them. The chain's CDR3 is CASSRGNNEKLFF. CDR3 bases: TGTGCCAGCTCACGAGGGAACAATGAAAAACTGTTTTTT.

The chain combines TRBV3-1 (or the pseudogene TRBV3-2) with TRBJ2-3, with 14 bases identical to TRBD2. The CDR3 spans 17 residues. Germline V gene data show CDR1 as LGHDT and CDR2 as YNNKEL (reference sequence). Trimming at V came to 6 bases and at J to 0 bases, leaving 5 bases not matched to a gene. The CDR3 region has the DNA TGTGCCAGCAGGGGGACTAGCGGGGGCCCTAGCACAGATACGCAGTATTTT. This codes for CASRGTSGGPSTDTQYF.

The chain uses TRBV7-3 and TRBJ2-1; the D gene is possibly TRBD2 (6 bases). This CDR3 has 13 amino acids. In germline, CDR1 is SGHTA, CDR2 FQGTGA. The ends were cut back, 2 bases at V and 8 bases at J, with 10 bases in the middle. CDR3 DNA sequence: TGTGCCAGCAGCTTACAGGAGGGCGATGAGCAGTTCTTC. This encodes CASSLQEGDEQFF.

The V gene is TRBV28, the J gene TRBJ1-2, with D possibly matching TRBD1 (6 bases). V was clipped by 6 bases and J by 1 base, with 12 bases between them. Per the germline V gene, CDR1 is MDHEN and CDR2 is SYDVKM. This CDR3 contains 14 residues. As DNA, the CDR3 is TGTGCCAGCAGCCCATGGACAGATAACTATGGCTACACCTTC. Protein product: CASSPWTDNYGYTF.

CDR3: CASSKGAGGNTDTQYF. The CDR3 nucleotides read TGCGCCAGCAGCAAGGGAGCGGGGGGAAACACAGATACGCAGTATTTT. The chain recombines TRBV5-1 with TRBJ2-3; 9 bases line up with TRBD2. Germline-derived CDR1 and CDR2 are SGHRS and YFSETQ. The CDR3 runs to 16 residues. The trim removed 4 bases at V and 2 bases at J, leaving 8 bases unmatched.

The chain recombines TRBV12-5 with TRBJ2-2; 9 bases are a match to TRBD2. Germline V gene data show CDR1 as LGHNT and CDR2 as FRNRAP. The J segment lost 3 bases and the V segment lost 8 bases, leaving 7 bases of the junction unmatched. The CDR3 runs to 15 residues. The CDR3 is CASSRGGADTGELFF. The DNA for the CDR3 is TGTGCTAGTTCCCGCGGGGGGGCAGACACCGGGGAGCTGTTTTTT.

V is TRBV14 and J is TRBJ1-1, with 10 positions matching TRBD1. Unmatched junction bases numbered 3, after V lost 2 bases and J lost 3 bases. The germline CDR1 and CDR2 sequences are SGHDN and FVKESK. The CDR3 totals 15 residues. CDR3 region: CASSQRQGAYTEAFF. DNA of the CDR3: TGTGCCAGCAGCCAAAGACAGGGGGCTTACACTGAAGCTTTCTTT.

Only one count was recorded for this clone. This chain connects TRBV12-3 or TRBV12-4 to TRBJ1-2; D gene unclear. V was clipped by 4 bases and J by 4 bases, with 4 bases between them. The CDR3 spans 11 residues. DNA of the CDR3: TGTGCCAGCAGTTCCGGCTATGGCTACACCTTC. Protein: CASSSGYGYTF.

The chain joins TRBV5-1 to TRBJ1-2; 10 nucleotides align to TRBD1. The CDR3 is 15 residues long. Germline V CDR1 and CDR2: SGHRS, YFSETQ. V shed 0 bases and J 6 bases; nucleotides not matched to a gene: 5. CDR3 sequence: CASSLGRGTGDGYTF. CDR3 DNA: TGCGCCAGCAGCTTGGGTCGGGGGACAGGGGATGGCTACACCTTC. The full variable domain, in which reference TRBV5-1 and TRBJ1-2 provide the parts outside the CDR3, is KAGVTQTPRYLIKTRGQQVTLSCSPISGHRSVSWYQQTPGQGLQFLFEYFSETQRNKGNFPGRFSGRQFSNSRSEMNVSTLELGDSALYLCASSLGRGTGDGYTFGSGTRLTVV.

V usage is TRBV7-9 and J usage is TRBJ2-3, with D maybe TRBD2 (5 bases). The germline V and J ends were trimmed by 3 bases and 6 bases, with 16 bases remaining between them. Germline V lookup: CDR1 SEHNR, CDR2 FQNEAQ (reference sequence). The CDR3 loop spans 15 amino acids. CDR3 nucleotide sequence: TGTGCCAGCAGCTTTGCTACCGGACTTGGGGATACGCAGTATTTT. Translated: CASSFATGLGDTQYF.